This T cell receptor beta chain was recovered during a study of glioma-infiltrating T cells after dendritic cell vaccination. Study overall: Patients had newly diagnosed or recurrent glioblastoma and received dendritic cell vaccines. Dendritic cells derived from monocytes and pulsed with autologous tumor lysate formed the vaccine.

The primer mix had 60 V beta and 13 J beta primers. Method: immunoSEQ multiplex PCR; TCRdb's copy keeps in-frame clones and lacks some. The table records more than 95,000 clones, 80% of them present only once. Trimming took 0 bases from V and 1 from J, leaving 24 bases between them. CDR1 and CDR2 from the germline V gene are GTSNPN and SVGIG (reference sequence). CDR3 length equals 19 residues. Time point in this sample: after dendritic cell vaccination, including at tumor progression/relapse. Only patients with spare fresh-frozen tumor and over two years of follow-up were included. This clonotype was sampled from a human donor with glioblastoma. This sequence joins TRBV30 and TRBJ1-2; maybe TRBD1 (6 bases). Specimen: blood, collected after dendritic cell vaccination. This CDR3 is CAWSVRVWTDNILNYGYTF. CDR3 DNA: TGTGCCTGGAGTGTACGAGTCTGGACAGATAATATTCTTAACTATGGCTACACCTTC.